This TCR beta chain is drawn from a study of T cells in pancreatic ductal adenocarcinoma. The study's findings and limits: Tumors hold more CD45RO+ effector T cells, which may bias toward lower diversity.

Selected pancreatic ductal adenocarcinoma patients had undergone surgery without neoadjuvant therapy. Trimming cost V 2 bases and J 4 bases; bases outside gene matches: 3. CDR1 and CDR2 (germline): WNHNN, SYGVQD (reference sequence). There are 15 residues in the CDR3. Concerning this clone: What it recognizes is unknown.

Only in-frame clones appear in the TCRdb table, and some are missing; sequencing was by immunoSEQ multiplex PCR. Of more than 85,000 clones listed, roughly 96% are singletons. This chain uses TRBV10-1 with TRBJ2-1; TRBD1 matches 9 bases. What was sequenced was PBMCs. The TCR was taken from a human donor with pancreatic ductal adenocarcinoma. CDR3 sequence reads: CASSEPGQGYNEQFF. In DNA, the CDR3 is TGCGCCAGCAGTGAGCCGGGACAGGGTTACAATGAGCAGTTCTTC.